This TCR beta chain was retrieved from a study of T cell responses to AZD1222 COVID-19 vaccine. This CDR3 has 10 amino acids. V shed 0 bases and J shed 8 bases, with 2 bases lying between them. Study-wide results and caveats: Females outnumbered males among donors, who were mostly white British; clonal diversity was possibly underestimated. Spike-wide coverage was observed for vaccine-associated CD4 TCRs, with dominant responses at 160-218 and 743-854.

Only in-frame clones appear in the TCRdb table, and some are missing; sequencing was by immunoSEQ multiplex PCR. The sample contains around 160,000 clones, about 91% of which appear only once. For this clone: Antigen unknown.

The source material was peripheral blood, sampled on day 0 of AZD1222 vaccination. This chain uses TRBV5-3 with TRBJ1-2; D uncertain. TRBV5-3 is annotated as an ORF whose role is uncertain. The clonotype comes from an adult in good health. DNA of the CDR3: TGTGCCAGAAGCTTGGAAGGCTACACCTTC. Residues: CARSLEGYTF.